The clone carrying this T cell receptor beta chain was seen a handful of times. This specimen comes from a study of T cells in Graves' hyperthyroidism and ophthalmopathy. Newly diagnosed hyperthyroidism, duration under 2 months, in patients aged 18 to 65. Uncontrolled infections, other autoimmune diseases, pregnancy or lactation led to exclusion of patients. Amplification of TCR beta CDR3 regions used RNA as the template. In the first-round RT-PCR of the TCR CDR3, the HTBI primer set was used. TCRdb independently ran MiXCR on the multiplex PCR reads; one entry per CDR3 protein. The table records about 500,000 distinct CDR3 sequences, approximately 15% of them present only once. Germline V gene sequence: CDR1 MNHEY, CDR2 SMNVEV (reference sequence). V was clipped by 6 bases and J by 2 bases, with 15 bases between them. This CDR3 has 15 residues.

Sequencing was done on a sample of blood. The V call is TRBV27, the J call TRBJ2-3; D gene uncertain. This TCR was recovered from a woman younger than 35 with Graves' hyperthyroidism. This CDR3 is CASSPYTVATDTQYF. The CDR3 DNA reads as TGTGCCAGCAGCCCTTATACAGTGGCCACAGATACGCAGTATTTT.